One and the same sample provided the 17 T cell receptor beta chains below, sequenced in a study of post-analysis software for immune sequencing data. Study outcomes and limitations: Controls showed lower frequencies than patients for five or six TRBV segments, and TRBV5-6, TRBV5-1 and TRBV20-1 were among these.

Unique molecular identifiers were carried by the TCR beta cDNA libraries. MiXCR was run by TCRdb on the PCR reads, yielding one entry per CDR3 protein. The sample yields roughly 800,000 distinct CDR3 sequences, roughly 58% seen once. These receptors' targets are unknown. Sequencing input: blood. All receptors come from a girl under 18 with multiple sclerosis.

This clonotype has only one observation. The V call is TRBV7-6, the J call TRBJ2-7; 7 nucleotides match TRBD1. V dropped 5 bases and J dropped 4; count of bases not matched to a gene: 11. Germline V gene sequence: CDR1 SGHVS, CDR2 FNYEAQ. The CDR3 loop spans 15 amino acids. CDR3 DNA: TGTGCCAGCAGCCCCGTGGGACAGCCACAATACGAGCAGTACTTC. This gives the protein CASSPVGQPQYEQYF.

This clonotype was picked up a small number of times. V gene TRBV5-1 combines with J gene TRBJ2-5; D is perhaps TRBD1 or TRBD2 (6 bases each). The CDR3 length is 14 residues. V was pared by 7 bases and J by 2 bases, with 15 bases between. Germline assignment: CDR1 SGHRS and CDR2 YFSETQ. The CDR3 coding sequence is TGCGCCAGCTGCGACGGGGGCGTTCAAGAGACCCAGTACTTC. Translating gives CASCDGGVQETQYF.

The rearrangement links TRBV6-1 to TRBJ2-7; no definite D call. The J call may be in error: the DNA end matches TRBJ2-5 better. CDR3 length: 11 amino acids. CDR1 is MNHNS and CDR2 is SASEGT in the germline V gene. The CDR3 is CASSSQATQYF. The CDR3 region has the DNA TGTGCCAGCAGCTCCCAGGCGACCCAGTACTTC.

A few counts support this clonotype. The chain links TRBV27 to TRBJ2-7; 7 bases agree with TRBD1. J was trimmed by 4 bases and V by 4 bases; bases with no gene match: 7. Germline CDR1 reads MNHEY; CDR2 reads SMNVEV (reference sequence). The CDR3 runs to 14 residues. This CDR3 reads CASSSAGGIYEQYF. DNA of the CDR3: TGTGCCAGCAGTTCGGCAGGGGGAATTTACGAGCAGTACTTC.

This clonotype has just a few counts. V gene TRBV4-1 combines with J gene TRBJ2-7; 7 nucleotides line up with TRBD1. The CDR3 has 14 residues. CDR1 and CDR2 (germline): MGHRA, YSYEKL. The V and J ends lost 0 bases and 6 bases, in that order; junction bases with no gene match: 5. The CDR3 is CASSQDPGGSEQYF. The CDR3 coding sequence is TGCGCCAGCAGCCAAGATCCAGGGGGTAGCGAGCAGTACTTC.

This chain uses TRBV15 with TRBJ2-6, with no clear D. Between the trimmed V and J ends, which lost 4 bases and 3 bases, there was a span of 13 bases. The CDR3 sequence is 16 residues long. Germline CDR1 is LNHNV and CDR2 is YYDKDF (reference sequence). CDR3 loop: CATSTDPIHGANVLTF. DNA of the CDR3: TGTGCCACCAGCACGGACCCAATCCATGGGGCCAACGTCCTGACTTTC.

The chain uses TRBV7-6 and TRBJ2-7; possibly TRBD1 for D (6 bases). CDR3 size: 18 residues. Germline CDR1 is SGHVS and CDR2 is FNYEAQ. V lost 2 bases to trimming and J lost 2 bases, with 22 bases between them. The CDR3 loop reads CASSLKSRAQGTTYEQYF. The CDR3 DNA follows: TGTGCCAGCAGCTTAAAATCCCGTGCTCAGGGGACCACCTACGAGCAGTACTTC.

The rearrangement links TRBV10-1 to TRBJ2-3; D gene ambiguous. This CDR3 contains 15 residues. Trimming stripped 2 bases from V and 0 bases from J, with 9 bases between. Germline V gene sequence: CDR1 WNHNN, CDR2 SYGVQD (reference sequence). The CDR3 DNA follows: TGCGCCAGCAGTGAGGGTGCGGAGAGCACAGATACGCAGTATTTT. Translated, it gives CASSEGAESTDTQYF.

The CDR3 DNA is TGTGCTAGTGGCCTCCTGGATACGCAGTATTTT. Translation gives CASGLLDTQYF. The V and J genes are TRBV12-5 and TRBJ2-3; D unclear. The CDR3 sequence is 11 residues long. Trimming shortened V by 6 bases and J by 6 bases, and 7 bases separated the two germline ends. Germline V lookup: CDR1 LGHNT, CDR2 FRNRAP.

V gene TRBV20-1 combines with J gene TRBJ2-1; 13 nucleotides match TRBD2. Trimming removed 6 bases from V and 1 base from J; junction bases left unmatched: 9. Germline V lookup: CDR1 DFQATT, CDR2 SNEGSKA (reference sequence). CDR3 length: 17 amino acids. CDR3: CSAPTGLAGESYNEQFF. CDR3 DNA: TGCAGTGCCCCCACCGGACTAGCGGGGGAGTCCTACAATGAGCAGTTCTTC.

The rearrangement links TRBV29-1 to TRBJ2-3; D is possibly TRBD1 (5 bases). In germline, CDR1 is SQVTM, CDR2 ANQGSEA. The length of the CDR3 is 12 residues. V was cut by 4 bases and J by 3 bases, with 8 bases left in between. This CDR3 is CSVGRGTDTQYF. The CDR3 DNA is TGCAGCGTTGGAAGGGGAACAGATACGCAGTATTTT.

This clonotype was seen a single time. This chain connects TRBV4-1 to TRBJ1-2; tentative D call: TRBD1 (6 bases). The CDR3 covers 15 residues. The germline V gene has CDR1 MGHRA and CDR2 YSYEKL. Trimming removed 3 bases at V and 2 bases at J, with 13 bases between. As DNA, the CDR3 is TGCGCCAGCAGCCAGGGCCCGGACAGAAACTATGGCTACACCTTC. It codes for CASSQGPDRNYGYTF.

In this sample, this clonotype turned up once. The V gene is TRBV20-1, the J gene TRBJ2-4, with TRBD1 identical over 9 bases. CDR1 and CDR2 (germline): DFQATT, SNEGSKA (reference sequence). The trim removed 3 bases at V and 11 bases at J, leaving 8 bases unmatched. The CDR3 extends over 13 amino acids. The CDR3 region has the DNA TGCAGTGCTAGTCCCGGGGACAGGGTGCTTCAGTACTTC. This sequence encodes CSASPGDRVLQYF.

The CDR3 nucleotides are TGTGCCAGCAGTTTACGCAGGGGCGTTCCCTCTGACGAGCAGTACTTC. Residues: CASSLRRGVPSDEQYF. The chain employs TRBV12-3 or TRBV12-4 and TRBJ2-7, with D possibly TRBD1 on 6 matching bases. The CDR3 contains 16 residues. Trimming left V 2 bases short and J 5 bases short, with 19 bases between.

This chain joins TRBV7-3 and TRBJ2-5; the D is unclear. The J call may be faulty, since TRBJ2-7 better matches the DNA end. Looked up from germline, CDR1 is SGHTA and CDR2 is FQGTGA. The CDR3 totals 13 residues. The CDR3 DNA follows: TGTGCCAGCAGCTTAACACAGAGCCACGAGCAGTACTTC. It specifies CASSLTQSHEQYF.

This clonotype was detected a few times. The chain couples TRBV10-3 to TRBJ1-2; TRBD1 aligns across 8 bases. Germline V CDR1 and CDR2: ENHRY, SYGVKD. This CDR3 has 12 amino acids. V lost 6 bases to trimming and J lost 3 bases; unmatched junction nucleotides: 0. CDR3 sequence (DNA): TGTGCCATCAGGGACAGGGACTATGGCTACACCTTC. Amino acid sequence: CAIRDRDYGYTF.

This sequence joins TRBV20-1 and TRBJ1-5; no reliable D call. There are 13 residues in the CDR3. From germline, CDR1 is DFQATT and CDR2 SNEGSKA (reference sequence). V lost 3 bases and J 4 bases, leaving 10 bases between the germline ends. Here the CDR3 DNA reads TGCAGTGCTAGGGCAGCACTGAATCAGCCCCAGCATTTT. This encodes CSARAALNQPQHF.